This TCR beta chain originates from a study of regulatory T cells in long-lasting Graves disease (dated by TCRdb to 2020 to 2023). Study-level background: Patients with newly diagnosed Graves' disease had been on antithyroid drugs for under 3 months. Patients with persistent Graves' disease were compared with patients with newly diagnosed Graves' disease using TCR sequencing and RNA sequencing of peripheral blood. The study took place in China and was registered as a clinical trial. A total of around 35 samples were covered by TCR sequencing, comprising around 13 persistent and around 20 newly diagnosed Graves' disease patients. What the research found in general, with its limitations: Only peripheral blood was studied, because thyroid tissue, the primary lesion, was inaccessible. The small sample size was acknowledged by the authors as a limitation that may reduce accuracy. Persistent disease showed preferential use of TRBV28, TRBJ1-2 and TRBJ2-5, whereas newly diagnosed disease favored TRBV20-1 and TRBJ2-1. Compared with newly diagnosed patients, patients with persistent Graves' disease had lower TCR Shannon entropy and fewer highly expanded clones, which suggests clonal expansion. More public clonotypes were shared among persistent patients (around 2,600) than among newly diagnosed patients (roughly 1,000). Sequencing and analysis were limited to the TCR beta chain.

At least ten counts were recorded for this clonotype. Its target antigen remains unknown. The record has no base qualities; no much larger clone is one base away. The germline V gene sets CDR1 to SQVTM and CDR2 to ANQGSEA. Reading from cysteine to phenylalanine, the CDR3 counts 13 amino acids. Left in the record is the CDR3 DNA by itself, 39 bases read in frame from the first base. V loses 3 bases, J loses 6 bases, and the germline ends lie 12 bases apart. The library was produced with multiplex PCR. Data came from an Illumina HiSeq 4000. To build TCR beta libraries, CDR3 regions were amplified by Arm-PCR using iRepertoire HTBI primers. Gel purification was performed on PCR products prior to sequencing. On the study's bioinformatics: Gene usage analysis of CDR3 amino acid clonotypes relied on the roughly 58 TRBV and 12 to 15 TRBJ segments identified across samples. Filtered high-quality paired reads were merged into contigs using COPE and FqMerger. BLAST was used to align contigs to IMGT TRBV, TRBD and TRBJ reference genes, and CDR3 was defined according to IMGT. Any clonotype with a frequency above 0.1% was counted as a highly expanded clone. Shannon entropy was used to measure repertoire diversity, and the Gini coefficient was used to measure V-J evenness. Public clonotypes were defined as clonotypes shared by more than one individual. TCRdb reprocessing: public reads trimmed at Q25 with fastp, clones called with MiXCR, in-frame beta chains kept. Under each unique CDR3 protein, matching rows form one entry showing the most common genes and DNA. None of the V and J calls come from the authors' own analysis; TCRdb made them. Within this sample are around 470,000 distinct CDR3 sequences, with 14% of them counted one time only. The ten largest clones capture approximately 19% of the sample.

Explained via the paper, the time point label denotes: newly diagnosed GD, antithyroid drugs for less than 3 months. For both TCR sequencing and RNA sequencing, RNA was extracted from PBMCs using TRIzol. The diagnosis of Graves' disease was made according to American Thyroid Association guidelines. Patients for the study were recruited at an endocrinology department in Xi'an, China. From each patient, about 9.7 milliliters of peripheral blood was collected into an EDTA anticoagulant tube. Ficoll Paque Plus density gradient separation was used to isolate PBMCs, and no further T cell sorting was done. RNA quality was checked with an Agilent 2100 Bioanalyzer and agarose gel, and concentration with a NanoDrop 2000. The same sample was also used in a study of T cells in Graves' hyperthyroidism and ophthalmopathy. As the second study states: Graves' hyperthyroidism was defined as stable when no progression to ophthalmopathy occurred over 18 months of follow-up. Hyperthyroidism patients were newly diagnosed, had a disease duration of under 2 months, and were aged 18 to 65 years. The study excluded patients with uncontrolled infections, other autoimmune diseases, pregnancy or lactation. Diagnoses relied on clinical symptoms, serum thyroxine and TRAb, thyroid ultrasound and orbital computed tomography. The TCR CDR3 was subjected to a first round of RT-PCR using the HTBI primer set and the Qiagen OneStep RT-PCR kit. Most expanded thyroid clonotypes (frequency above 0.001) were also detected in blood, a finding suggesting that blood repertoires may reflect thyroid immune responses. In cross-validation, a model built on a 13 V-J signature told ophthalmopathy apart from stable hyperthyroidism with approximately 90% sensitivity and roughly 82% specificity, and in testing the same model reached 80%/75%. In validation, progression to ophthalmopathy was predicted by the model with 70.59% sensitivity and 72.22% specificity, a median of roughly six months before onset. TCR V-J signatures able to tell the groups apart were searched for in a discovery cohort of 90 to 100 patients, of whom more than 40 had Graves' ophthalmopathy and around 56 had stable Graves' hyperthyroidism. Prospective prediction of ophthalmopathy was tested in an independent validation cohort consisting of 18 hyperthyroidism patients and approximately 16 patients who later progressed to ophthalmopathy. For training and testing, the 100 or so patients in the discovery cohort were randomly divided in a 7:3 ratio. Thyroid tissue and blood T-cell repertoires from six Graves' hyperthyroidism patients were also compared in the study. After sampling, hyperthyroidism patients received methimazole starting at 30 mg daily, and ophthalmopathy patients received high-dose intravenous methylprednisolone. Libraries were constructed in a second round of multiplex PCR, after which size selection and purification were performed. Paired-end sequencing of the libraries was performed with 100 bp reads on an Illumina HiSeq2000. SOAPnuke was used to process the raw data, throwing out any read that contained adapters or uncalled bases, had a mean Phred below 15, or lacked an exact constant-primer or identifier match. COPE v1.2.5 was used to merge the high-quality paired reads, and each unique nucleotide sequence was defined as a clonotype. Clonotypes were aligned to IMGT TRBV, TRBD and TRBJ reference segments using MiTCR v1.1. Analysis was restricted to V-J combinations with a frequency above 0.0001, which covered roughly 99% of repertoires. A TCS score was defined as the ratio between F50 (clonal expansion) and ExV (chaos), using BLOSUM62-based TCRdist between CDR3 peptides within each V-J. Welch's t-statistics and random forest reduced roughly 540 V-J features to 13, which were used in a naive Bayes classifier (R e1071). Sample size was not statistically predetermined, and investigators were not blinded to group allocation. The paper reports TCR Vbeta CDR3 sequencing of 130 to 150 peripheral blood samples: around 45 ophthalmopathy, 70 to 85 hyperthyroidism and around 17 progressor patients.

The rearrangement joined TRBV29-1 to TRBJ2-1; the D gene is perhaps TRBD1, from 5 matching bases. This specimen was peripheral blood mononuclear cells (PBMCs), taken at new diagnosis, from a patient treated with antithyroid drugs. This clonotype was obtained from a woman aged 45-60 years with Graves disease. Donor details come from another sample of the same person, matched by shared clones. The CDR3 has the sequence CSVERQGINEQFF. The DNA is TGCAGCGTTGAGCGGCAGGGAATCAATGAGCAGTTCTTC.